One and the same sample provided the 25 T cell receptor beta chains below, sequenced in a study of shared clonotypes between healthy human individuals. Assay: immunoSEQ multiplex PCR; the TCRdb copy retains only in-frame clones and omits some. The data contain a few million clones, roughly 93% of them singletons. The sequencing input was naive CD4+ T cells from PBMCs. As to subset: CD45RA+ positively selected. These receptors came from a man younger than 30 in good health. Some clones in this sample may be carry-over from other donors' samples.

The chain is built from TRBV10-3 and TRBJ1-1; no reliable D call. CDR3 length: 13 amino acids. Germline loops: CDR1 ENHRY, CDR2 SYGVKD. V dropped 7 bases and J dropped 2 bases, with 11 bases sitting between them. The CDR3 is CAIKPDLNTEAFF. The CDR3 region has the DNA TGTGCCATCAAGCCCGACTTAAACACTGAAGCTTTCTTT.

The chain couples TRBV29-1 to TRBJ2-5; weak D call: TRBD1 (6 bases). The ends were cut back, 4 bases at V and 0 bases at J, with 12 bases in the middle. The CDR3 has 14 amino acids. Germline V gives CDR1 SQVTM, CDR2 ANQGSEA. The CDR3 protein is CSVARGWYQETQYF. In nucleotides, the CDR3 is TGCAGCGTTGCAAGGGGGTGGTACCAAGAGACCCAGTACTTC.

The CDR3 nucleotides are TGTGCCAGCAGCCCGGGTTTTGAGCAGTACTTC. Translated, it gives CASSPGFEQYF. The chain combines TRBV7-9 with TRBJ2-7; D not resolved. CDR3 size: 11 residues. From germline, CDR1 is SEHNR and CDR2 FQNEAQ (reference sequence). Between the trimmed V and J ends, which lost 5 bases and 7 bases, there was a span of 9 bases. Complete variable domain (other parts from reference TRBV7-9 and TRBJ2-7): DTGVSQNPRHKITKRGQNVTFRCDPISEHNRLYWYRQTLGQGPEFLTYFQNEAQLEKSRLLSDRFSAERPKGSFSTLEIQRTEQGDSAMYLCASSPGFEQYFGPGTRLTVT.

The chain has TRBV6-4 and TRBJ2-3; D uncertain. Per germline, CDR1 MRHNA and CDR2 SNTAGT. CDR3 length: 13 amino acids. V was shortened by 2 bases and J by 3 bases, with 6 bases between the two germline ends. The CDR3 sequence: CASSDPRTDTQYF. CDR3 coding DNA: TGTGCCAGCAGTGACCCACGGACAGATACGCAGTATTTT.

The chain has TRBV5-1 and TRBJ1-3; D possibly corresponds to TRBD1 (5 bases). CDR3 length: 15 amino acids. Germline CDR1 is SGHRS and CDR2 is YFSETQ. Deletions cut 0 bases from V and 2 bases from J, with 9 bases between. In nucleotides, the CDR3 is TGCGCCAGCAGCTTGGAGTCAGGGACTGGAAACACCATATATTTT. Translated, it gives CASSLESGTGNTIYF.

The V call is TRBV5-6, the J call TRBJ2-2, with D uncertain. This CDR3 region has 13 residues. The germline CDR1 and CDR2 sequences are SGHDT and YYEEEE. V lost 2 bases and J 6 bases, leaving 8 bases between the germline ends. In DNA form, the CDR3 reads TGTGCCAGCAGCTTCAACGTGGCCGGGGAGCTGTTTTTT. It translates to CASSFNVAGELFF.

About this clone itself: The identical CDR3 is also encoded by other nucleotide sequences in the sample. V usage is TRBV9 and J usage is TRBJ1-3; D is unresolved. The CDR3 loop spans 14 amino acids. Trimming took 2 bases from V and 4 from J, leaving 10 bases between them. Per the germline V gene, CDR1 is SGDLS and CDR2 is YYNGEE. The CDR3 DNA reads as TGTGCCAGCAGCGTCGCAGGTGTCGGAAACACCATATATTTT. Translation gives CASSVAGVGNTIYF. The full variable domain, its missing parts supplied by reference TRBV9 and TRBJ1-3, is DSGVTQTPKHLITATGQRVTLRCSPRSGDLSVYWYQQSLDQGLQFLIQYYNGEERAKGNILERFSAQQFPDLHSELNLSSLELGDSALYFCASSVAGVGNTIYFGEGSWLTVV.

The chain joins TRBV19 to TRBJ2-7; TRBD2 might be the D (5 bases). Germline V gene sequence: CDR1 LNHDA, CDR2 SQIVND (reference sequence). Trimming left V 4 bases short and J 5 bases short, with 12 bases between. The CDR3 is 13 residues long. CDR3 loop: CASSTDYGDEQYF. DNA for the CDR3: TGTGCCAGTAGTACCGACTATGGGGACGAGCAGTACTTC.

Concerning this clone itself: Different DNA sequences within this sample yield the same CDR3. V gene TRBV7-2 combines with J gene TRBJ1-1, with a weak D call TRBD1 (6 bases). The V end lost 3 bases, the J end lost 1 base, and 9 bases lay between the germline ends. CDR1 SGHTA and CDR2 FQGNSA come from the germline V gene. The CDR3 has 14 amino acids. The CDR3 here is CASSLDRWNTEAFF. In nucleotides, the CDR3 is TGTGCCAGCAGCTTGGACAGATGGAACACTGAAGCTTTCTTT.

V is TRBV21-1 and J is TRBJ2-7. TRBV21-1 is a pseudogene locus. The CDR3 totals 14 residues. The CDR3 loop is CASSKEPDGIEQYF. DNA for the CDR3: TGTGCCAGCAGCAAAGAGCCCGACGGAATCGAGCAGTACTTC.

In its sample, this clone was seen a few times. This chain joins TRBV18 and TRBJ2-3, with 10 bases identical to TRBD2. The V gene end was trimmed by 2 bases and the J gene end by 0 bases; junction bases not matched to a gene: 8. CDR1 and CDR2 from the germline V gene are KGHSH and LQKENI. CDR3 size: 18 residues. The DNA of the CDR3 is TGTGCCAGCTCACCATACGGGACTAGCGTCGGGAGCACAGATACGCAGTATTTT. Translated: CASSPYGTSVGSTDTQYF. Using reference TRBV18 and TRBJ2-3 for the parts outside the CDR3, the full variable domain is NAGVMQNPRHLVRRRGQEARLRCSPMKGHSHVYWYRQLPEEGLKFMVYLQKENIIDESGMPKERFSAEFPKEGPSILRIQQVVRGDSAAYFCASSPYGTSVGSTDTQYFGPGTRLTVL.

On this clone: Other DNA sequences of this sample code for an identical CDR3. The J gene is TRBJ1-5, the V gene TRBV28; tentative D call: TRBD1 (5 bases). The ends were cut back, 3 bases at V and 2 bases at J, with 11 bases in the middle. Germline assignment: CDR1 MDHEN and CDR2 SYDVKM. This CDR3 has 15 amino acids. The CDR3 protein is CASSLRGEGNQPQHF. The CDR3 DNA reads TGTGCCAGCAGTTTGCGGGGGGAAGGCAATCAGCCCCAGCATTTT.

The V call is TRBV7-7, the J call TRBJ2-2; D perhaps matches TRBD1 (5 bases). CDR1 and CDR2 from the germline V gene are SSHAT and FNYEAQ (reference sequence). The V end lost 5 bases, the J end lost 6 bases, and 10 bases lay between the germline ends. CDR3 length: 13 amino acids. In DNA, the CDR3 is TGTGCCAGCAGCCCAGGGCCGTCCGGGGAGCTGTTTTTT. Encoded protein: CASSPGPSGELFF.

V usage is TRBV18 and J usage is TRBJ1-2; 10 nucleotides line up with TRBD1. Germline-derived CDR1 and CDR2 are KGHSH and LQKENI. There are 13 residues in the CDR3. V was pared by 3 bases and J by 6 bases, with 1 base of the junction left unmatched. CDR3 bases: TGTGCCAGCTCACCGACAGGGGGCGATGGCTACACCTTC. Its protein is CASSPTGGDGYTF.

The chain carries TRBV11-1 and TRBJ2-5, with 9 bases identical to TRBD1. Germline loops: CDR1 SGHAT, CDR2 FQDESV (reference sequence). This CDR3 has 14 residues. V lost 4 bases and J lost 4; bases outside the gene matches: 4. DNA for the CDR3: TGTGCCAGCAGCTCGGACAGGGGACGAGAGACCCAGTACTTC. Amino acid sequence: CASSSDRGRETQYF.

Concerning this clone: One end of the junction varies from germline; a read error may be responsible. V usage is TRBV7-2 and J usage is TRBJ2-5; D uncertain. The V gene's germline CDR1 is SGHTA and CDR2 FQGNSA. The CDR3 extends over 11 amino acids. CDR3 region: CASSPRPLLHF. DNA for the CDR3: TGTGCCAGCAGCCCGAGACCCCTACTCCACTTC.

The chain employs TRBV2 and TRBJ2-1, with D unclear. Germline loops: CDR1 SNHLY, CDR2 FYNNEI. With 0 bases removed from V and 8 bases from J, the gap between germline ends came to 5 bases. CDR3 size: 12 residues. In DNA, the CDR3 is TGTGCCAGCAGTGAAGCGCTAGATGAGCAGTTCTTC. Protein product: CASSEALDEQFF.

V is TRBV5-1 and J is TRBJ1-1; a weak D match, TRBD1 (6 bases). V gave up 4 bases and J gave up 3 bases, with 13 bases separating them. The CDR3 runs to 14 residues. The germline CDR1 and CDR2 sequences are SGHRS and YFSETQ. The CDR3 region is CASSITGSDTEAFF. CDR3 coding DNA: TGCGCCAGCAGCATAACAGGGTCGGACACTGAAGCTTTCTTT.

V gene TRBV5-1 combines with J gene TRBJ2-7; TRBD1 is a possible D gene (6 bases). V lost 5 bases and J lost 0, with 21 bases in between. The CDR3 has 17 amino acids. CDR1 SGHRS and CDR2 YFSETQ come from the germline V gene. CDR3 DNA sequence: TGCGCCAGCAGGCGAAACAGACCCGACAGGTACTCCTACGAGCAGTACTTC. This sequence encodes CASRRNRPDRYSYEQYF.

The genes are TRBV6-1 and TRBJ2-1, with D maybe TRBD2 (6 bases). This CDR3 is 10 amino acids long. Trimming removed 5 bases at V and 14 bases at J, with 10 bases between. In germline, CDR1 is MNHNS, CDR2 SASEGT. CDR3 sequence: CASSSSSEFF. CDR3 nucleotides: TGTGCCAGCAGTTCGTCTAGCGAGTTCTTC.

The chain recombines TRBV5-1 with TRBJ2-1; tentative D call: TRBD1 (7 bases). V gave up 5 bases and J gave up 2 bases, with 17 bases separating them. The CDR3 loop spans 16 amino acids. Per the germline V gene, CDR1 is SGHRS and CDR2 is YFSETQ. The CDR3 region is CASRGGGGRTYNEQFF. Here the CDR3 DNA reads TGCGCCAGCAGGGGCGGAGGGGGCCGTACCTACAATGAGCAGTTCTTC.

This clone appeared once. CDR3 region: CASSPDRGVPRYGYTF. Here the CDR3 DNA reads TGTGCCAGCAGCCCGGACAGGGGAGTCCCCCGGTATGGCTACACCTTC. The chain links TRBV4-2 to TRBJ1-2; 9 positions match TRBD1. Per the germline V gene, CDR1 is LGHNA and CDR2 is YNFKEQ. Unmatched junction bases numbered 11, after V lost 4 bases and J lost 5 bases. CDR3 size: 16 residues.

The chain links TRBV2 to TRBJ2-1; D is uncertain. Trimming cost V 5 bases and J 10 bases, with 9 bases left between them. CDR1 is SNHLY, CDR2 FYNNEI, per germline. The CDR3 length is 11 residues. The CDR3 coding sequence is TGTGCCAGCAGTTACCCCTGGGAGCAGTTCTTC. Amino acid sequence: CASSYPWEQFF.

The gene calls are TRBV7-3 and TRBJ2-2; 8 bases align to TRBD2. Germline CDR1 is SGHTA and CDR2 is FQGTGA. The CDR3 runs to 16 residues. Trimming took 4 bases from V and 4 from J; bases not matched to a gene: 8. CDR3 in amino acids: CASSSKTSVGTGELFF. In nucleotides, the CDR3 is TGTGCCAGCAGCTCAAAGACTAGCGTAGGCACCGGGGAGCTGTTTTTT.

This sequence joins TRBV5-1 and TRBJ1-1; 8 positions agree with TRBD1. The CDR3 has 15 amino acids. The V gene's germline CDR1 is SGHRS and CDR2 YFSETQ. The J segment lost 4 bases and the V segment lost 4 bases, leaving 9 bases of the junction unmatched. For the CDR3, the DNA is TGCGCCAGCAGCCAAGGACAGGGTGATGGCACTGAAGCTTTCTTT. Encoded protein: CASSQGQGDGTEAFF.